The sample holds a few counts of the clone carrying this T cell receptor beta chain. The CDR3 sequence is 16 residues long. Trimming pared 0 bases from V and 3 bases from J, leaving 15 bases between. Per germline, CDR1 SGHRS and CDR2 YFSETQ. TCRdb itself ran the RT-PCR reads through MiXCR, one entry per CDR3 protein. This table holds about 210,000 distinct CDR3 sequences, about 38% found once. The data belong to a study of patients and donors after allogeneic stem cell transplantation. The sequencing input was blood, either unsorted or a sorted T cell fraction (not recorded which). The rearrangement links TRBV5-1 to TRBJ1-1; D perhaps matches TRBD1 (5 bases). This receptor was taken from a human donor who was either an allogeneic HSCT recipient or a stem cell or donor lymphocyte infusion donor (not recorded which). It is not recorded whose cells these are; they may come from a transplant donor. CDR3 in amino acids: CASSLGQGIRDTEAFF. CDR3 coding DNA: TGCGCCAGCAGCTTGGGGCAGGGTATCAGGGACACTGAAGCTTTCTTT.